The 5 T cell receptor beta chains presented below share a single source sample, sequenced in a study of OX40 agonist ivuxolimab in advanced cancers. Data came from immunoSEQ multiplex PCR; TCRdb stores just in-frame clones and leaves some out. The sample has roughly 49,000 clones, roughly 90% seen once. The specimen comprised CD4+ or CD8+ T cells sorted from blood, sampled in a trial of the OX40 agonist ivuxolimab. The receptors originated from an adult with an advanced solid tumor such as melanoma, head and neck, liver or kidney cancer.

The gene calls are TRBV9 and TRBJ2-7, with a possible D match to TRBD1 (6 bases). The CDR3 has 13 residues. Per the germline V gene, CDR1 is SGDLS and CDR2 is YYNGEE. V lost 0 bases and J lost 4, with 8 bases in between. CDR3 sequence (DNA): TGTGCCAGCAGCGTAGCTACAGGGTACGAGCAGTACTTC. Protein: CASSVATGYEQYF.

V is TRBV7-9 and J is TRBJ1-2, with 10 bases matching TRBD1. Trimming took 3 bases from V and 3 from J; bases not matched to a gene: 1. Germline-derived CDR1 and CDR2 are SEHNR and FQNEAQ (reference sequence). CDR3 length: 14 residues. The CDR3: CASSLGQGHYGYTF. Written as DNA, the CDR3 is TGTGCCAGCAGCTTGGGACAGGGGCACTATGGCTACACCTTC. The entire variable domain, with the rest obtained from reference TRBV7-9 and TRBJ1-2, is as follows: DTGVSQNPRHKITKRGQNVTFRCDPISEHNRLYWYRQTLGQGPEFLTYFQNEAQLEKSRLLSDRFSAERPKGSFSTLEIQRTEQGDSAMYLCASSLGQGHYGYTFGSGTRLTVV.

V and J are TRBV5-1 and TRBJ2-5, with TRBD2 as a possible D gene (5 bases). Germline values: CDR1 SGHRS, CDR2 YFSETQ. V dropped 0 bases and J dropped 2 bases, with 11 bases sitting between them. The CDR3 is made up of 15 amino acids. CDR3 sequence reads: CASSLGLARQETQYF. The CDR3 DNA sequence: TGCGCCAGCAGCTTGGGGTTAGCGCGTCAAGAGACCCAGTACTTC.

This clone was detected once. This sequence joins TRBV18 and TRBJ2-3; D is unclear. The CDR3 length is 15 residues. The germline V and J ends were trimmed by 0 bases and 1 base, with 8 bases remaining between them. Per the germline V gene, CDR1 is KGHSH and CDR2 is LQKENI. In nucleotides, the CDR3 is TGTGCCAGCTCACCACCGGGAAGCGGCACAGATACGCAGTATTTT. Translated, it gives CASSPPGSGTDTQYF.

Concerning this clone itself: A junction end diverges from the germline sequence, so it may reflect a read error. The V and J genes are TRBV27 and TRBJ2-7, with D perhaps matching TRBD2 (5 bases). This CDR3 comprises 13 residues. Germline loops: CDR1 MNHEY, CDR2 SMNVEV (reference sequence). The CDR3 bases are TGTGCCAGCAGAGCCCCCGTAGAGGGAGACCAAAACTTC. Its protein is CASRAPVEGDQNF.